A single TCR beta chain is shown here with its context. Its target is unknown. This entry comes from a study of T cells in localized non-small cell lung cancer. Per germline, CDR1 SSHAT and CDR2 FNYEAQ (reference sequence). The V gene lost 3 bases and the J gene lost 3 bases, with 10 bases spanning the gap. This CDR3 spans 14 amino acids. Overall study findings and caveats: Greater T cell density in blood accompanied longer overall survival. Clonality peaked in uninvolved adjacent lung rather than tumor. In adjacent lung appeared a median about 58 of the top 100 tumor clones. Since sequencing was restricted to only one region of the tumor, intratumor heterogeneity remains a possibility.

This table comes from immunoSEQ multiplex PCR, and its TCRdb copy is limited to in-frame clones, with some not included. This table holds more than 40,000 clones, roughly 86% found once. The sequences come from PBMCs, collected before any cancer treatment. This sequence joins TRBV7-7 and TRBJ2-3; unclear D gene. This clonotype was obtained from a man between 40 and 75 years old with stage II lung adenocarcinoma. The CDR3 region has the DNA TGTGCCAGCAGCTTCGACGTTTTTACAGATACGCAGTATTTT. Encoded protein: CASSFDVFTDTQYF.